The source of this T cell receptor beta chain is a study of T cell changes during pregnancy in multiple sclerosis. The CDR3 loop spans 14 amino acids. CDR1 and CDR2 (germline): MDHEN, SYDVKM. V lost 3 bases and J 6 bases, leaving 12 bases between the germline ends. The assay was immunoSEQ multiplex PCR, and TCRdb's table has in-frame clones only and misses some. The sample records more than 8,000 clones, about 85% being singletons. Sequencing used CD8+ T cells from peripheral blood mononuclear cells, obtained in the first trimester of pregnancy. The V gene is TRBV28, the J gene TRBJ1-5, with a possible D match to TRBD1 (5 bases). The source is a female donor in good health, enrolled as a control in a pregnancy study. The DNA for the CDR3 is TGTGCCAGCAGTTTTCCGGGGGGGGTTCAGCCCCAGCATTTT. It specifies CASSFPGGVQPQHF.